One and the same sample provided the 16 T cell receptor beta chains below, sequenced in a study of T cells in localized non-small cell lung cancer. Libraries were prepared by immunoSEQ multiplex PCR; TCRdb keeps only in-frame clonotypes and omits some of them. The sample has about 36,000 clones, roughly 89% seen once. Material: peripheral blood, obtained before any cancer treatment. These receptors all come from a woman aged 40 to 75 with stage I lung adenocarcinoma.

CDR3: CASQMDREGEKLFF. The DNA for the CDR3 is TGTGCCAGCCAGATGGACAGGGAAGGAGAAAAACTGTTTTTT. The chain links TRBV28 to TRBJ1-4, with 8 nucleotides matching TRBD1. The CDR3 sequence is 14 residues long. CDR1 and CDR2 (germline): MDHEN, SYDVKM. V trimming: 8 bases; J trimming: 8 bases; junction bases outside the gene matches: 10.

This chain joins TRBV6-4 and TRBJ2-2; the D is unclear. There are 13 residues in the CDR3. The germline V and J ends were trimmed by 4 bases and 7 bases, with 10 bases remaining between them. Germline assignment: CDR1 MRHNA and CDR2 SNTAGT. CDR3 nucleotides: TGTGCCAGCAGTGGCCCTAGGAACGGGGAGCTGTTTTTT. Residues: CASSGPRNGELFF.

This CDR3 reads CASSAGTAGEKLFF. CDR3 bases: TGCGCCAGTTCGGCCGGGACCGCCGGGGAAAAACTGTTTTTT. V and J are TRBV5-1 and TRBJ1-4, with a possible D match to TRBD1 (5 bases). V shed 8 bases and J shed 8 bases, with 19 bases lying between them. CDR3 length: 14 amino acids. CDR1 and CDR2 (germline): SGHRS, YFSETQ.

The chain recombines TRBV2 with TRBJ2-3; possible D gene TRBD1, 5 bases. Germline-derived CDR1 and CDR2 are SNHLY and FYNNEI. The CDR3 is made up of 18 amino acids. With 6 bases removed from V and 3 bases from J, the gap between germline ends came to 25 bases. The CDR3 nucleotides are TGTGCCAGCAGGGCCTCAAGGGGTGGACCTCGGAGTACAGATACGCAGTATTTT. It encodes CASRASRGGPRSTDTQYF.

The genes are TRBV10-3 and TRBJ2-1; a weak D match, TRBD1 (6 bases). Trimming removed 3 bases from V and 1 base from J, with 13 bases in between. The CDR3 is 16 amino acids. CDR1 and CDR2 (germline): ENHRY, SYGVKD. The CDR3 loop reads CAISEPGQKSYNEQFF. Here the CDR3 DNA reads TGTGCCATCAGTGAACCCGGACAGAAATCCTACAATGAGCAGTTCTTC.

This clone showed up just a few times. V gene TRBV4-1 combines with J gene TRBJ2-3; 7 bases are a match to TRBD1. The CDR3 length is 15 residues. Trimming at V came to 3 bases and at J to 1 base, leaving 4 bases not matched to a gene. From germline, CDR1 is MGHRA and CDR2 YSYEKL. The CDR3: CASSQGQPRTDTQYF. The DNA of the CDR3 is TGCGCCAGCAGCCAGGGACAGCCTCGCACAGATACGCAGTATTTT.

Written as DNA, the CDR3 is TGTGCCAGCAGTCTCAGCGGGGGGGCCGCAGATACGCAGTATTTT. Amino acids: CASSLSGGAADTQYF. The V gene is TRBV6-4, the J gene TRBJ2-3; 10 bases line up with TRBD2. The CDR3 contains 15 residues. After removal of 5 bases from V and 4 bases from J, the junction contained 6 bases not matched to a gene. The germline gives CDR1 MRHNA, CDR2 SNTAGT.

The V and J genes are TRBV7-2 and TRBJ2-3; TRBD1 is a possible D gene (5 bases). Between the trimmed V and J ends, which lost 4 bases and 0 bases, there was a span of 20 bases. Germline CDR1 SGHTA, CDR2 FQGNSA. The CDR3 runs to 18 residues. The CDR3 DNA follows: TGTGCCAGCAGCTCCCCCAGGGAAGTTTACTCTAGCACAGATACGCAGTATTTT. This sequence encodes CASSSPREVYSSTDTQYF.

The gene calls are TRBV7-2 and TRBJ2-1; 8 bases are shared with TRBD2. The CDR3 has 15 residues. V trimming: 5 bases; J trimming: 8 bases; junction bases outside the gene matches: 11. Germline CDR1 and CDR2: SGHTA and FQGNSA. The CDR3 nucleotides are TGTGCCAGCAGCCGGGATGGGCTAGCGGGCTATGAGCAGTTCTTC. As protein: CASSRDGLAGYEQFF.

V is TRBV15 and J is TRBJ2-2; weak D call: TRBD2 (5 bases). The CDR3 sequence is 14 residues long. Germline V gene sequence: CDR1 LNHNV, CDR2 YYDKDF (reference sequence). The V and J ends lost 4 bases and 5 bases respectively, with 11 bases between them. In DNA, the CDR3 is TGTGCCACCAGCACGGGGATCAGGACCGGGGAGCTGTTTTTT. Protein: CATSTGIRTGELFF.

This sequence joins TRBV28 and TRBJ1-2; 11 nucleotides match TRBD1. Germline V CDR1 and CDR2: MDHEN, SYDVKM. The CDR3 runs to 13 residues. The V and J ends lost 10 bases and 8 bases, in that order; junction bases with no gene match: 9. This CDR3 is CATLMGQGEGYTF. The CDR3 nucleotides read TGTGCCACCCTTATGGGACAGGGGGAGGGCTACACCTTC.

The rearrangement uses TRBV6-5 and TRBJ2-5; D is uncertain. V lost 2 bases, J lost 7 bases, and 14 bases lay in between. This CDR3 has 14 amino acids. Germline V lookup: CDR1 MNHEY, CDR2 SVGAGI. The CDR3 is CASSYTPSSGTQYF. CDR3 nucleotides: TGTGCCAGCAGTTACACCCCCTCCTCCGGGACCCAGTACTTC.

CDR3 sequence (DNA): TGTGCCAGCAGTGAGGGTTGGGGCCAGCCCCAGCATTTT. It encodes CASSEGWGQPQHF. The chain couples TRBV6-1 to TRBJ1-5, with a tentative D call TRBD1 (5 bases). Trimming shortened V by 3 bases and J by 7 bases, and 10 bases separated the two germline ends. Germline V gene lookup returns CDR1 MNHNS and CDR2 SASEGT. This CDR3 has 13 amino acids.

The chain has TRBV2 and TRBJ1-3; D gene uncertain. V gave up 2 bases and J gave up 0 bases, with 8 bases separating them. The CDR3 length is 15 residues. Germline CDR1 reads SNHLY; CDR2 reads FYNNEI. CDR3: CASSERKNSGNTIYF. CDR3 nucleotides: TGTGCCAGCAGTGAAAGGAAAAACTCTGGAAACACCATATATTTT.

The chain joins TRBV7-8 to TRBJ2-2, with TRBD2 matching 7 bases. Looked up from germline, CDR1 is SGHVS and CDR2 is FQNEAQ. This CDR3 region has 14 residues. J gave up 5 bases and V 1 base, and 1 base lay outside the gene matches. CDR3 in amino acids: CASSLVGGTGELFF. The CDR3 DNA reads as TGTGCCAGCAGCTTAGTCGGGGGGACCGGGGAGCTGTTTTTT.

This chain uses TRBV27 with TRBJ2-2; D is perhaps TRBD2 (6 bases). The CDR3 contains 13 residues. Germline lookup yields CDR1 MNHEY and CDR2 SMNVEV (reference sequence). V gave up 6 bases and J gave up 6 bases, with 11 bases separating them. CDR3 protein: CASSDGGSGELFF. In DNA, the CDR3 is TGTGCCAGCAGCGATGGGGGGTCCGGGGAGCTGTTTTTT.